A selection of T cell receptor beta chains follows, all from one sample in a study of blood T cell repertoires in COVID-19. TCRdb's table, derived via immunoSEQ multiplex PCR, lists solely in-frame clones and lacks some. The table has some 190,000 clones, approximately 80% seen once. Sequencing was carried out using PBMCs or T cells enriched from blood (not recorded which). These receptors originate from a man between 60 and 75 years old who had been exposed to COVID-19. Both conserved end residues are part of each CDR3. A D gene is named only where the DNA matches it firmly.

v_gene,len,j_gene,d_gene,CDR3aa,CDR3nt
TRBV12-3/TRBV12-4,13,TRBJ1-2,NA,CASTSIANYGYTF,TGTGCCAGCACCTCCATAGCTAACTATGGCTACACCTTC
TRBV3-1/TRBV3-2,14,TRBJ1-3,NA,CATRPSGVGNTIYF,TGTGCCACCCGCCCCTCAGGGGTAGGAAACACCATATATTTT
TRBV19,11,TRBJ1-2,NA,CASSTAGGYTF,TGTGCCAGTAGTACGGCGGGCGGCTACACCTTC
TRBV30,15,TRBJ2-7,TRBD2,CAWSPTSGSPYEQYF,TGTGCCTGGAGTCCGACTAGCGGCTCCCCCTACGAGCAGTACTTC
TRBV15,15,TRBJ2-3,NA,CATSRDYPSTDTQYF,TGTGCCACCAGCAGAGACTACCCTAGCACAGATACGCAGTATTTT
TRBV6-6,13,TRBJ1-3,NA,CASNQASGNTIYF,TGTGCCAGCAACCAGGCGTCTGGAAACACCATATATTTT
TRBV30,17,TRBJ1-1,TRBD1,CAWSVRSGTGINTEAFF,TGTGCCTGGAGTGTACGCTCCGGGACAGGAATAAACACTGAAGCTTTCTTT
TRBV29-1,10,TRBJ2-3,NA,CSALTDTQYF,TGCAGCGCCCTCACAGATACGCAGTATTTT
TRBV9,15,TRBJ1-2,TRBD1,CASSVGDRVNYGYTF,TGTGCCAGCAGCGTAGGGGACAGAGTCAACTATGGCTACACCTTC
TRBV27,17,TRBJ2-4,NA,CASSTYGSPGTKNIQYF,TGTGCCAGCAGCACCTACGGGTCCCCGGGGACCAAAAACATTCAGTACTTC
TRBV5-1,13,TRBJ2-2,NA,CASQTGNTGELFF,TGCGCCAGTCAGACGGGGAACACCGGGGAGCTGTTTTTT
TRBV30,13,TRBJ2-3,NA,CAWSVKGVDTQYF,TGTGCCTGGAGTGTGAAAGGGGTAGATACGCAGTATTTT
TRBV5-6,15,TRBJ2-1,NA,CASSPSWGGYNEQFF,TGTGCCAGCAGCCCCTCCTGGGGAGGCTACAATGAGCAGTTCTTC
TRBV11-1,13,TRBJ1-4,NA,CASSFGSREKLFF,TGTGCCAGCAGCTTCGGGTCAAGGGAAAAACTGTTTTTT
TRBV19,16,TRBJ1-2,NA,CASSIEAGRANYGYTF,TGTGCCAGTAGTATAGAGGCGGGGCGCGCTAACTATGGCTACACCTTC
TRBV5-1,17,TRBJ1-2,NA,CASSLNGIPALFGGYTF,TGCGCCAGCAGCCTAAACGGGATACCAGCCCTCTTTGGAGGCTACACCTTC
TRBV2,16,TRBJ2-3,TRBD2,CASSEALAVGTDTQYF,TGTGCCAGCAGTGAAGCGCTAGCGGTCGGCACAGATACGCAGTATTTT
TRBV19,14,TRBJ2-7,TRBD1,CASSPTGLVYEQYF,TGTGCCAGTAGTCCGACAGGGTTAGTCTACGAGCAGTACTTC
TRBV9,16,TRBJ1-6,NA,CASSVEGRAGNSPLHF,TGTGCCAGCAGCGTAGAAGGTCGTGCGGGGAATTCACCCCTCCACTTT
TRBV7-9,14,TRBJ1-1,NA,CASSLSPGDTEAFF,TGTGCCAGCAGCTTAAGCCCGGGGGACACTGAAGCTTTCTTT
TRBV19,14,TRBJ1-5,TRBD1,CASSIQRGRQPQHF,TGTGCCAGTAGTATTCAGAGGGGGCGACAGCCCCAGCATTTT
TRBV4-3,13,TRBJ1-2,TRBD1,CASSPQGVVGYTF,TGCGCCAGCAGCCCACAGGGGGTGGTTGGCTACACCTTC
TRBV19,14,TRBJ1-2,NA,CASSIGRGLNGYTF,TGTGCCAGTAGTATAGGGCGGGGCTTGAATGGCTACACCTTC
TRBV13,16,TRBJ2-5,TRBD2,CASSQSRGRDQETQYF,TGTGCCAGCAGCCAGTCGCGCGGGAGGGATCAAGAGACCCAGTACTTC
TRBV19,15,TRBJ2-7,NA,CASSSLAGSTYEQYF,TGTGCCAGTAGTTCTCTTGCAGGGTCAACCTACGAGCAGTACTTC
TRBV30,14,TRBJ1-5,NA,CAYRTDDSNQPQHF,TGTGCCTACCGGACAGACGATAGCAATCAGCCCCAGCATTTT
TRBV20-1,11,TRBJ2-5,NA,CSATGKETQYF,TGCAGTGCTACAGGGAAAGAGACCCAGTACTTC
TRBV7-6,15,TRBJ1-4,NA,CASSPGRNTNEKLFF,TGTGCCAGCAGCCCAGGGAGGAACACTAATGAAAAACTGTTTTTT
TRBV19,15,TRBJ1-6,NA,CATKPAGNRGSPLHF,TGTGCCACCAAACCCGCCGGGAACAGAGGTTCACCCCTCCACTTT